Below are 30 T cell receptor beta chains sequenced from a single sample in a study of blood T cell repertoires in COVID-19. Using immunoSEQ multiplex PCR, the repertoire was profiled, and TCRdb retains in-frame clones only, with some absent. This sample has around 300,000 clones, with 80% to 90% found just once. The sequenced material came from PBMCs or T cells enriched from blood (not recorded which). The receptors originated from a woman in her 30s who had recovered from COVID-19.

V and J are TRBV2 and TRBJ2-5; possible D gene TRBD1, 5 bases. The V end lost 1 base, the J end lost 4 bases, and 7 bases lay between the germline ends. This CDR3 spans 13 amino acids. Germline V gene sequence: CDR1 SNHLY, CDR2 FYNNEI. CDR3: CASSEGGTETQYF. Here the CDR3 DNA reads TGTGCCAGCAGTGAAGGGGGCACAGAGACCCAGTACTTC. Based on the CDR3 plus reference TRBV2 and TRBJ2-5, the full variable domain is EPEVTQTPSHQVTQMGQEVILRCVPISNHLYFYWYRQILGQKVEFLVSFYNNEISEKSEIFDDQFSVERPDGSNFTLKIRSTKLEDSAMYFCASSEGGTETQYFGPGTRLLVL.

V gene TRBV7-6 combines with J gene TRBJ1-3, with 9 bases identical to TRBD1. This CDR3 comprises 15 residues. Germline V lookup: CDR1 SGHVS, CDR2 FNYEAQ. V was pared by 5 bases and J by 4 bases, with 6 bases of the junction left unmatched. The CDR3 DNA is TGTGCCAGCAGCCCCGGACAGGGGAGGGGAAACACCATATATTTT. Amino acids: CASSPGQGRGNTIYF.

V gene TRBV3-1 (or the pseudogene TRBV3-2) combines with J gene TRBJ1-2; 9 positions match TRBD1. The trim removed 4 bases at V and 2 bases at J, leaving 5 bases unmatched. CDR3 length equals 15 residues. CDR1 is LGHDT and CDR2 is YNNKEL in the germline V gene (reference sequence). CDR3 residues: CASSPHRGRNYGYTF. The CDR3 nucleotides read TGTGCCAGCAGCCCACACAGGGGGCGGAACTATGGCTACACCTTC.

V gene TRBV10-2 combines with J gene TRBJ2-2; 7 nucleotides agree with TRBD2. The CDR3 loop spans 15 amino acids. Germline V gene lookup returns CDR1 WSHSY and CDR2 SAAADI. Trimming cost V 8 bases and J 4 bases; bases outside gene matches: 10. The CDR3 bases are TGCGCCAGCCTCTGGGAGGGAACGGGCACCGGGGAGCTGTTTTTT. The encoded protein is CASLWEGTGTGELFF.

The chain uses TRBV30 and TRBJ1-2, with a possible D match to TRBD1 (5 bases). V was shortened by 0 bases and J by 4 bases, with 6 bases between the two germline ends. The germline CDR1 and CDR2 sequences are GTSNPN and SVGIG (reference sequence). The CDR3 is made up of 12 amino acids. CDR3: CAWSVGGYGYTF. As DNA, the CDR3 is TGTGCCTGGAGTGTGGGGGGCTATGGCTACACCTTC.

The genes are TRBV5-4 and TRBJ2-5; 9 bases align to TRBD1. The CDR3 runs 13 residues. After removal of 5 bases from V and 5 bases from J, the junction contained 4 bases not matched to a gene. Germline loops: CDR1 SGHNT, CDR2 YYREEE (reference sequence). DNA of the CDR3: TGTGCCAGCAGAGGACAGGGGTTGGAGACCCAGTACTTC. Its translation is CASRGQGLETQYF.

The genes are TRBV14 and TRBJ1-6; D uncertain. CDR3 length: 14 residues. V was cut by 3 bases and J by 3 bases, with 6 bases left in between. Germline-derived CDR1 and CDR2 are SGHDN and FVKESK. Written as DNA, the CDR3 is TGTGCCAGCAGCCACACAAACTATAATTCACCCCTCCACTTT. As protein: CASSHTNYNSPLHF. Supplemented by reference TRBV14 and TRBJ1-6, the full variable domain reads EAGVTQFPSHSVIEKGQTVTLRCDPISGHDNLYWYRRVMGKEIKFLLHFVKESKQDESGMPNNRFLAERTGGTYSTLKVQPAELEDSGVYFCASSHTNYNSPLHFGNGTRLTVT.

The chain joins TRBV7-9 to TRBJ2-5; 8 bases map to TRBD1. The CDR3 is made up of 17 amino acids. Germline assignment: CDR1 SEHNR and CDR2 FQNEAQ (reference sequence). The junction had 9 bases not matched to a gene; V was cut back by 3 bases and J by 0 bases. CDR3 sequence: CASSFVPGTGYQETQYF. In DNA form, the CDR3 reads TGTGCCAGCAGCTTTGTCCCCGGGACAGGTTACCAAGAGACCCAGTACTTC.

The chain couples TRBV5-6 to TRBJ2-1; D remains unclear. V lost 2 bases to trimming and J lost 5 bases, with 8 bases between them. The CDR3 spans 13 residues. Germline V gene lookup returns CDR1 SGHDT and CDR2 YYEEEE. The CDR3 region is CASSFDTDNEQFF. The CDR3 DNA sequence: TGTGCCAGCAGCTTTGACACAGACAATGAGCAGTTCTTC. The complete variable domain, with remaining parts taken from reference TRBV5-6 and TRBJ2-1, reads DAGVTQSPTHLIKTRGQQVTLRCSPKSGHDTVSWYQQALGQGPQFIFQYYEEEERQRGNFPDRFSGHQFPNYSSELNVNALLLGDSALYLCASSFDTDNEQFFGPGTRLTVL.

The V and J genes are TRBV11-2 and TRBJ2-7; D perhaps matches TRBD1 (6 bases). V was shortened by 5 bases and J by 7 bases, with 24 bases between the two germline ends. This CDR3 has 16 residues. Per germline, CDR1 SGHAT and CDR2 FQNNGV. The CDR3 DNA is TGTGCCAGCAGCCGCCGAGGGGCAGGGGTCCCTTGGGAGCAGTACTTC. Translation: CASSRRGAGVPWEQYF.

This clone was seen a few times. This sequence joins TRBV6-1 and TRBJ1-2; tentative D call: TRBD1 (6 bases). V lost 0 bases, J lost 2 bases, and 7 bases lay in between. This CDR3 has 14 residues. Per germline, CDR1 MNHNS and CDR2 SASEGT. The CDR3 nucleotides read TGTGCCAGCAGTGAAGCCGGGACAAACTATGGCTACACCTTC. The encoded protein is CASSEAGTNYGYTF.

This chain uses TRBV6-5 with TRBJ2-7; TRBD1 agrees at 10 bases. Trimming took 4 bases from V and 5 from J; bases not matched to a gene: 8. Germline V CDR1 and CDR2: MNHEY, SVGAGI. CDR3 size: 15 residues. CDR3 protein: CASSSGQGRVHEQYF. CDR3 in DNA: TGTGCCAGCAGTTCGGGACAGGGGAGGGTCCACGAGCAGTACTTC.

This chain joins TRBV6-5 and TRBJ1-5, with a weak D call TRBD1 (6 bases). From germline, CDR1 is MNHEY and CDR2 SVGAGI. With 6 bases removed from V and 4 bases from J, the gap between germline ends came to 10 bases. This CDR3 comprises 13 residues. The CDR3 sequence is CASSQDRNQPQHF. CDR3 DNA sequence: TGTGCCAGCAGCCAGGACAGAAATCAGCCCCAGCATTTT.

The chain combines TRBV9 with TRBJ1-1; tentative D call: TRBD1 (5 bases). The V gene's germline CDR1 is SGDLS and CDR2 YYNGEE. This CDR3 spans 16 amino acids. Deletions cut 2 bases from V and 3 bases from J, with 17 bases between. The CDR3 protein is CASSVRGGGSDTEAFF. The DNA for the CDR3 is TGTGCCAGCAGCGTCCGTGGGGGAGGCAGCGACACTGAAGCTTTCTTT.

The gene calls are TRBV4-3 and TRBJ2-2; D is undetermined. V gave up 0 bases and J gave up 6 bases, with 11 bases separating them. This CDR3 spans 15 amino acids. Germline loops: CDR1 LGHNA, CDR2 YSLEER. The CDR3 nucleotides are TGCGCCAGCAGCCAAGAGTCTCCACCAGCCGGGGAGCTGTTTTTT. Amino acid sequence: CASSQESPPAGELFF.

The chain links TRBV19 to TRBJ2-2, with 8 bases fitting TRBD1. There are 16 residues in the CDR3. Trimming at V came to 6 bases and at J to 7 bases, leaving 13 bases not matched to a gene. The germline V gene encodes CDR1 LNHDA and CDR2 SQIVND (reference sequence). This CDR3 is CASSLGGQGIVGELFF. The CDR3 coding sequence is TGTGCCAGTAGCCTGGGAGGACAGGGAATTGTCGGGGAGCTGTTTTTT.

This clone was counted between two and nine times. The V and J genes are TRBV3-1 (or the pseudogene TRBV3-2) and TRBJ2-4, with 9 bases aligning to TRBD2. Looked up from germline, CDR1 is LGHDT and CDR2 is YNNKEL (reference sequence). CDR3 size: 17 residues. V was clipped by 3 bases and J by 1 base; unmatched bases: 7. The CDR3 DNA sequence: TGTGCCAGCAGCCAGCGGGGGGGGCTCGGGGCCAAAAACATTCAGTACTTC. Its translation is CASSQRGGLGAKNIQYF.

V usage is TRBV11-2 and J usage is TRBJ2-3; TRBD1 matches at 7 bases. This CDR3 region has 15 residues. The J segment lost 4 bases and the V segment lost 3 bases, leaving 7 bases of the junction unmatched. Germline-derived CDR1 and CDR2 are SGHAT and FQNNGV. Written as DNA, the CDR3 is TGTGCCAGCAGCTTGACAGGGTATCGTTCAGATACGCAGTATTTT. Amino acid sequence: CASSLTGYRSDTQYF.

The chain has TRBV7-9 and TRBJ1-2, with 9 bases that match TRBD1. Germline V gene lookup returns CDR1 SEHNR and CDR2 FQNEAQ (reference sequence). V shed 6 bases, J shed 13 bases, and the junction held 6 bases outside the gene matches. The length of the CDR3 is 11 residues. The CDR3, as DNA: TGTGCCAGCAGTTTACAGGGGGCGTTCACCTTC. It is translated as CASSLQGAFTF.

Concerning this clone: This sample includes further DNA sequences coding for the same CDR3. The chain links TRBV5-1 to TRBJ1-2; TRBD1 aligns across 8 bases. The CDR3 totals 13 residues. Germline assignment: CDR1 SGHRS and CDR2 YFSETQ. The ends lost 4 bases at V and 4 bases at J; junction bases unmatched: 3. The CDR3 coding sequence is TGCGCCAGCAGCCCCGGACAGGGCTATGGCTACACCTTC. This translates into CASSPGQGYGYTF.

This chain joins TRBV4-1 and TRBJ2-7; 12 bases are shared with TRBD2. The CDR3 covers 17 residues. Losses at the gene ends were 3 bases for V and 7 bases for J; bases not matched to a gene: 13. The V gene's germline CDR1 is MGHRA and CDR2 YSYEKL. This CDR3 is CASSQERRLAGVREQYF. The CDR3 coding sequence is TGCGCCAGCAGCCAGGAACGCCGACTAGCGGGGGTACGTGAGCAGTACTTC.

This clone came up once. The chain joins TRBV7-3 to TRBJ1-1; 8 bases are a match to TRBD1. The germline CDR1 and CDR2 sequences are SGHTA and FQGTGA. The length of the CDR3 is 14 residues. The J segment lost 1 base and the V segment lost 2 bases, leaving 0 bases of the junction unmatched. This chain's CDR3 is CASSLDRGNTEAFF. The CDR3 coding sequence is TGTGCCAGCAGCTTAGACAGGGGGAACACTGAAGCTTTCTTT.

Comment on this clone: The DNA is omitted, as the CDR3 cannot be located on it reliably, and the CDR3 follows TCRdb's listing. V gene TRBV27 combines with J gene TRBJ1-1; the table names TRBD1, a call not compared with the DNA. The CDR3 contains 18 residues when both ends are counted. Germline CDR1 MNHEY, CDR2 SMNVEV (reference sequence). This CDR3 is CASSSTVAGVIGRAEAFF.

The chain employs TRBV7-9 and TRBJ1-1; maybe TRBD1 (6 bases). The CDR3 consists of 13 residues. Germline V gene sequence: CDR1 SEHNR, CDR2 FQNEAQ (reference sequence). The V end was cut by 1 base, the J end by 10 bases, with 13 bases between. The CDR3: CASSLVALGAAFF. The CDR3 DNA reads as TGTGCCAGCAGCTTAGTAGCCCTGGGGGCAGCTTTCTTT.

This chain uses TRBV2 with TRBJ1-5; 7 bases align to TRBD1. Germline loops: CDR1 SNHLY, CDR2 FYNNEI. This CDR3 spans 15 amino acids. V shed 7 bases, J shed 2 bases, and the junction held 8 bases outside the gene matches. The CDR3 is CASTQDRAGNQPQHF. CDR3 nucleotides: TGTGCCAGCACCCAAGACAGGGCCGGCAATCAGCCCCAGCATTTT.

Only a few counts were recorded for this clone. J is TRBJ1-6 and V is TRBV3-1 (or the pseudogene TRBV3-2), with D uncertain. Trimming cost V 0 bases and J 8 bases, with 11 bases left between them. The germline V gene has CDR1 LGHDT and CDR2 YNNKEL (reference sequence). The CDR3 is 15 residues long. The CDR3 DNA is TGTGCCAGCAGCCAAGATCAGGCTTACTATTCACCCCTCCACTTT. Translation gives CASSQDQAYYSPLHF.

This clone was recorded once. This chain joins TRBV7-2 and TRBJ2-5; TRBD1 aligns across 10 bases. V lost 4 bases and J lost 2; bases outside the gene matches: 7. Germline V gene sequence: CDR1 SGHTA, CDR2 FQGNSA. The CDR3 is made up of 16 amino acids. The CDR3 is CASSSTGQGLQETQYF. CDR3 coding DNA: TGTGCCAGCAGCTCTACGGGACAGGGGCTACAAGAGACCCAGTACTTC.

V is TRBV30 and J is TRBJ1-2; D unresolved. Looked up from germline, CDR1 is GTSNPN and CDR2 is SVGIG (reference sequence). This CDR3 spans 11 amino acids. V lost 4 bases and J lost 3, with 6 bases in between. For the CDR3, the DNA is TGTGCCTGGAACAGAGACTATGGCTACACCTTC. This sequence encodes CAWNRDYGYTF. Full variable domain (remainder filled in from reference TRBV30 and TRBJ1-2): SQTIHQWPATLVQPVGSPLSLECTVEGTSNPNLYWYRQAAGRGLQLLFYSVGIGQISSEVPQNLSASRPQDRQFILSSKKLLLSDSGFYLCAWNRDYGYTFGSGTRLTVV.

The count of this clone is one. The chain couples TRBV2 to TRBJ1-4; 9 bases match TRBD1. Germline V gene lookup returns CDR1 SNHLY and CDR2 FYNNEI. Unmatched junction bases numbered 9, after V lost 6 bases and J lost 10 bases. This CDR3 spans 14 amino acids. CDR3 region: CASSPDRGTGKLFF. In nucleotides, the CDR3 is TGTGCCAGCAGCCCCGACAGGGGGACGGGAAAACTGTTTTTT.

CDR3 DNA: TGTGCCAGCAGCTTGGATAGGCTAGCCAGCACAGATACGCAGTATTTT. This gives the protein CASSLDRLASTDTQYF. The chain links TRBV5-5 to TRBJ2-3; D might be TRBD2 (5 bases). Germline V CDR1 and CDR2: SGHKS, YYEKEE (reference sequence). Trimming stripped 0 bases from V and 0 bases from J, with 11 bases between. CDR3 length: 16 amino acids.